The 14 T cell receptor beta chains in this list originate from one sample, sequenced in a study of blood T cell repertoires in COVID-19. This table comes from immunoSEQ multiplex PCR, and its TCRdb copy is limited to in-frame clones, with some not included. The data contain some 170,000 clones, roughly nine tenths of them singletons. Material for sequencing was PBMCs or T cells enriched from blood (not recorded which). Receptor source: a human donor with acute COVID-19. The donor label of this sample is uncertain.

DNA for the CDR3: TGTGCCAGTAGTCTCCTAGCGGCGAGCACAGATACGCAGTATTTT. Its translation is CASSLLAASTDTQYF. The chain has TRBV19 and TRBJ2-3, with TRBD2 matching 7 bases. The junction had 5 bases not matched to a gene; V was cut back by 5 bases and J by 0 bases. Per the germline V gene, CDR1 is LNHDA and CDR2 is SQIVND (reference sequence). CDR3 length equals 15 residues.

The chain couples TRBV3-1 (or the pseudogene TRBV3-2) to TRBJ2-5; TRBD2 matches 7 bases. V was clipped by 4 bases and J by 10 bases; unmatched bases: 18. This CDR3 comprises 16 residues. The germline gives CDR1 LGHDT, CDR2 YNNKEL (reference sequence). CDR3 nucleotide sequence: TGTGCCAGCAGCCTTTTCAAACGGCGGGGGACCCGAGACCAGTACTTC. Translated: CASSLFKRRGTRDQYF.

The J gene is TRBJ2-1, the V gene TRBV5-1, with a weak D call TRBD2 (7 bases). The V end lost 0 bases, the J end lost 8 bases, and 18 bases lay between the germline ends. The CDR3 contains 16 residues. Germline CDR1 and CDR2: SGHRS and YFSETQ. The CDR3, as DNA: TGCGCCAGCAGCTTGGAAATATCGGGGGGCATCGATGAGCAGTTCTTC. The encoded protein is CASSLEISGGIDEQFF. Supplemented by reference TRBV5-1 and TRBJ2-1, the full variable domain reads KAGVTQTPRYLIKTRGQQVTLSCSPISGHRSVSWYQQTPGQGLQFLFEYFSETQRNKGNFPGRFSGRQFSNSRSEMNVSTLELGDSALYLCASSLEISGGIDEQFFGPGTRLTVL.

The chain recombines TRBV29-1 with TRBJ1-2; TRBD1 is a possible D gene (5 bases). Germline V lookup: CDR1 SQVTM, CDR2 ANQGSEA. CDR3 length equals 12 residues. Trimming took 4 bases from V and 6 from J, leaving 12 bases between them. The CDR3 nucleotides are TGCAGCGTTGGTCGACAGCTCCATGGCTACACCTTC. This sequence encodes CSVGRQLHGYTF.

The rearrangement joins TRBV2 to TRBJ1-1; D unresolved. Germline CDR1 is SNHLY and CDR2 is FYNNEI. Deletions cut 6 bases from V and 0 bases from J, with 11 bases between. The CDR3 totals 14 residues. The CDR3 coding sequence is TGTGCCAGCAGGGTGCCTACAGTGAACACTGAAGCTTTCTTT. Encoded protein: CASRVPTVNTEAFF.

This CDR3 reads CASSLGGADLDGYTF. The CDR3, as DNA: TGCGCCAGCAGCCTCGGAGGGGCGGATTTGGATGGCTACACCTTC. This sequence joins TRBV5-1 and TRBJ1-2, with D perhaps matching TRBD1 (5 bases). Germline V lookup: CDR1 SGHRS, CDR2 YFSETQ. Between the trimmed V and J ends, which lost 4 bases and 6 bases, there was a span of 19 bases. CDR3 length: 15 residues.

The V call is TRBV6-5, the J call TRBJ2-3; no firm D call. This CDR3 comprises 14 residues. Trimming took 6 bases from V and 2 from J, leaving 12 bases between them. CDR1 and CDR2 from the germline V gene are MNHEY and SVGAGI. The CDR3 loop reads CASSPVFSTDTQYF. The CDR3 DNA sequence: TGTGCCAGCAGCCCCGTCTTCTCCACAGATACGCAGTATTTT.

The chain carries TRBV6-5 and TRBJ1-5; D possibly corresponds to TRBD1 (5 bases). This CDR3 region has 15 residues. Germline CDR1 MNHEY, CDR2 SVGAGI. V was trimmed by 0 bases and J by 5 bases, leaving 11 bases between them. CDR3 DNA: TGTGCCAGCAGTTACTCGTTGGGGACTGATCAGCCCCAGCATTTT. Translated: CASSYSLGTDQPQHF.

This chain uses TRBV5-4 with TRBJ2-5; TRBD1 is a possible D gene (5 bases). V was shortened by 0 bases and J by 5 bases, with 11 bases between the two germline ends. Germline assignment: CDR1 SGHNT and CDR2 YYREEE (reference sequence). The CDR3 runs to 14 residues. The DNA of the CDR3 is TGTGCCAGCAGCTTGGCAGGGTCGTGGGAGACCCAGTACTTC. Translating gives CASSLAGSWETQYF.

The V and J genes are TRBV6-5 and TRBJ2-3; D possibly corresponds to TRBD1 (6 bases). Trimming removed 4 bases at V and 5 bases at J, with 10 bases between. The germline gives CDR1 MNHEY, CDR2 SVGAGI. CDR3 size: 13 residues. The CDR3 protein is CASSFRGIDTQYF. CDR3 nucleotides: TGTGCCAGCAGTTTCAGGGGTATAGATACGCAGTATTTT.

J is TRBJ1-1 and V is TRBV9, with 9 positions matching TRBD1. This CDR3 comprises 12 residues. V lost 4 bases to trimming and J lost 10 bases; unmatched junction nucleotides: 5. Germline CDR1 SGDLS, CDR2 YYNGEE. The CDR3 sequence: CASSSDRGAAFF. Written as DNA, the CDR3 is TGTGCCAGCAGCTCCGACAGGGGGGCAGCTTTCTTT.

V gene TRBV6-6 combines with J gene TRBJ2-7; D possibly corresponds to TRBD2 (6 bases). The germline gives CDR1 MNHNY, CDR2 SVGAGI (reference sequence). Deletions cut 7 bases from V and 2 bases from J, with 18 bases between. This CDR3 has 15 amino acids. Here the CDR3 reads CASTLRGIDPYEQYF. CDR3 nucleotide sequence: TGTGCCAGCACCTTACGGGGGATAGATCCCTACGAGCAGTACTTC.

The rearrangement uses TRBV14 and TRBJ2-7; tentatively, D is TRBD1 (5 bases). V lost 2 bases, J lost 7 bases, and 15 bases lay in between. CDR3 length equals 14 residues. The germline gives CDR1 SGHDN, CDR2 FVKESK. CDR3 region: CASSQPPGRGEQYF. The CDR3 region has the DNA TGTGCCAGCAGCCAACCCCCAGGGCGCGGTGAGCAGTACTTC.

In its sample, this clone was seen once. The chain has TRBV12-5 and TRBJ1-2; possible D gene TRBD1, 6 bases. The CDR3 is made up of 14 amino acids. Germline loops: CDR1 LGHNT, CDR2 FRNRAP. V lost 2 bases and J lost 0, with 7 bases in between. The CDR3 protein is CASGLRGTNYGYTF. The CDR3 nucleotides are TGTGCTAGTGGTTTGAGGGGGACTAACTATGGCTACACCTTC.